The present entry profiles one T cell receptor (beta chain) with its context. Germline loops: CDR1 SGHVS, CDR2 FQNEAQ. Trimming shortened V by 0 bases and J by 1 base, and 13 bases separated the two germline ends. The CDR3 loop spans 17 amino acids. Repertoires were generated with immunoSEQ multiplex PCR, while TCRdb's copy carries only in-frame clones and drops some. This table holds about 600,000 clones, roughly 79% found once. These data come from a study of shared clonotypes between healthy human individuals. Source material: PBMCs. The sequence was obtained from a woman in her 40s in good health. Some clones in this sample may be carry-over from other donors' samples. The V gene is TRBV7-8, the J gene TRBJ2-1; the D gene is possibly TRBD2 (6 bases). In nucleotides, the CDR3 is TGTGCCAGCAGCTTAGCGCTAGAGCGGGCGTCCTACAATGAGCAGTTCTTC. Residues: CASSLALERASYNEQFF.